This T cell receptor beta chain comes out of a study of identical twins. Study-wide points: Fewer insertions marked abundant cord blood beta clonotypes; young adult naive trended weakly, memory not at all.

TCRdb re-analysed the 5' RACE reads in MiXCR, keeping a single row per CDR3 protein. The table lists around 530,000 distinct CDR3 sequences, approximately 16% of them singletons. Concerning this clonotype: Antigen specificity is unknown.

There were only healthy Caucasians among the donors. These data were also reused for a study on yellow fever vaccine responses in identical twins.

Sequenced input: CD4+ T cells sorted from blood. The sequence derives from a woman between 18 and 29 years old in good health.

The CDR3 loop is CASGGGELFF. The CDR3, as DNA: TGCGCCAGCGGGGGCGGGGAGCTGTTTTTT. This rearrangement joins TRBV10-2 to TRBJ2-2; the D call may be TRBD1 or TRBD2 (5 bases each). Looked up from germline, CDR1 is WSHSY and CDR2 is SAAADI. The ends were cut back, 8 bases at V and 7 bases at J, with 5 bases in the middle. The CDR3 consists of 10 residues.